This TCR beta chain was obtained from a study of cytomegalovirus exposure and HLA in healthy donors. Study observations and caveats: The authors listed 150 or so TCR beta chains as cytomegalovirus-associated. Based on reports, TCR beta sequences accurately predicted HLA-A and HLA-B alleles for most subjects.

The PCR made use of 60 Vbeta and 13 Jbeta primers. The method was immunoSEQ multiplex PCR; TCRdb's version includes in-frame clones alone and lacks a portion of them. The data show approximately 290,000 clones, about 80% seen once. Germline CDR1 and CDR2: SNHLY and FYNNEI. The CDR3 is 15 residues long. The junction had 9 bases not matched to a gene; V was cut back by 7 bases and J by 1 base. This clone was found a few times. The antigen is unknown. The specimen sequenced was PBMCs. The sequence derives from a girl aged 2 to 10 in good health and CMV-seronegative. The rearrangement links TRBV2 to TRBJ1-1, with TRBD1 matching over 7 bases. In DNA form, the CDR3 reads TGTGCCAGCAAGGTAGCAGGGGGTCGGAACACTGAAGCTTTCTTT. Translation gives CASKVAGGRNTEAFF.